One sample yielded the 7 T cell receptor beta chains listed below, sequenced in a study of cytomegalovirus exposure and HLA in healthy donors. Use of 60 Vbeta and 13 Jbeta primers characterized the PCR. Using immunoSEQ multiplex PCR, the repertoire was profiled, and TCRdb retains in-frame clones only, with some absent. The sample lists some 200,000 clones, more than 85% seen once, with about 0.23% in the top ten. The sequencing input was PBMCs. The receptors stem from a girl less than two years old in good health and CMV-seronegative.

Points on this clone: This CDR3 is also generated by other DNA sequences in the sample. The V call is TRBV5-1, the J call TRBJ2-3; D remains ambiguous. The CDR3 contains 12 residues. V shed 3 bases and J shed 2 bases, with 4 bases lying between them. CDR1 is SGHRS and CDR2 is YFSETQ in the germline V gene. The CDR3 protein is CASSSSTDTQYF. Here the CDR3 DNA reads TGCGCCAGCAGCTCCTCCACAGATACGCAGTATTTT.

CDR3 DNA sequence: TGTGCCAGCAGCCACCCGAGACGGGGGGGCTCACCGGGGCAAGAGACCCAGTACTTC. This encodes CASSHPRRGGSPGQETQYF. The J gene is TRBJ2-5, the V gene TRBV7-9, with 8 bases identical to TRBD2. Germline V lookup: CDR1 SEHNR, CDR2 FQNEAQ (reference sequence). With V trimmed by 5 bases and J by 2 bases, 19 bases remained unmatched. The CDR3 runs to 19 residues.

J is TRBJ2-7 and V is TRBV5-4; 7 bases align to TRBD1. V was clipped by 0 bases and J by 3 bases; unmatched bases: 3. The CDR3 extends over 14 amino acids. Germline V gene data show CDR1 as SGHNT and CDR2 as YYREEE (reference sequence). CDR3 region: CASSLAGGNYEQYF. CDR3 DNA sequence: TGTGCCAGCAGCTTGGCAGGGGGTAACTACGAGCAGTACTTC.

Worth noting for this clone: The sample contains more than one DNA sequence encoding this CDR3. The V call is TRBV7-8, the J call TRBJ1-5; possibly TRBD1 for D (6 bases). The CDR3 extends over 14 amino acids. From germline, CDR1 is SGHVS and CDR2 FQNEAQ. Trimming removed 6 bases at V and 7 bases at J, with 16 bases between. CDR3 sequence reads: CASSYGGAGQPQHF. The CDR3 nucleotides are TGTGCCAGCAGTTACGGGGGGGCGGGACAGCCCCAGCATTTT.

The rearrangement joins TRBV29-1 to TRBJ2-7; 9 bases line up with TRBD1. The CDR3 sequence is 14 residues long. Trimming cost V 6 bases and J 3 bases; bases outside gene matches: 9. Germline assignment: CDR1 SQVTM and CDR2 ANQGSEA. CDR3 nucleotides: TGCAGCGTAGACACAGGGGGCGCGAGCTACGAGCAGTACTTC. This gives the protein CSVDTGGASYEQYF.

The chain joins TRBV27 to TRBJ1-1; TRBD1 matches 7 bases. This CDR3 is 15 amino acids long. V shed 5 bases and J 4 bases; nucleotides not matched to a gene: 10. From germline, CDR1 is MNHEY and CDR2 SMNVEV (reference sequence). CDR3 loop: CASSPSPRGSTEAFF. The CDR3 DNA is TGTGCCAGCAGTCCATCTCCCAGGGGGAGCACTGAAGCTTTCTTT.

This sequence joins TRBV7-9 and TRBJ1-1; D not certain. CDR3 length: 11 residues. V was pared by 4 bases and J by 7 bases, with 7 bases between. The germline CDR1 and CDR2 sequences are SEHNR and FQNEAQ (reference sequence). CDR3 sequence (DNA): TGTGCCAGCAGCTCGGAGAATGAAGCTTTCTTT. This sequence encodes CASSSENEAFF.